This TCR beta chain was documented in a study of shared clonotypes between healthy human individuals. Samples underwent the assay at deep level. Assay used: immunoSEQ multiplex PCR; TCRdb lists only in-frame clones, some missing. The sample holds nearly 500,000 clones, about three quarters seen once. This CDR3 has 14 amino acids. Germline V gene sequence: CDR1 MDHEN, CDR2 SYDVKM. Study-wide results and caveats: Sampling used blood alone; tissue repertoires probably differ.

Donors comprised healthy HIV-negative adults lacking recent acute infections or vaccinations. It was about 82 million PBMCs that unsorted samples used for genomic DNA. On this clone: What it binds is not known.

The rearrangement uses TRBV28 and TRBJ2-5; possible D gene TRBD1, 6 bases. The J call could be wrong; TRBJ2-7 is a better fit for the DNA end. The receptor comes from a woman aged 40 to 50 in good health. Some clones in this sample may be carry-over from other donors' samples. The sequencing input was PBMCs. CDR3 residues: CASRDRDNPYEQYF. CDR3 in DNA: TGTGCCAGCAGGGACCGGGACAACCCCTACGAGCAGTACTTC.